This T cell receptor (beta chain) was sequenced in a study of Tregs in tolerant kidney transplant recipients. Overall study findings and caveats: Validation in larger populations is needed because few patients were studied. Biological reproducibility was not directly addressed, but technical replication error appeared minimal. The most relevant donor-specific Treg TCRbeta repertoire apparently came from expansion with activated donor B cells.

Mixed chimerism was transient after nonmyeloablative marrow transplants from related graft donors. Unstimulated regulatory T cells (CD4+CD25+CD127-), CD4+CD25- non-regulatory cells, CD4 and CD8 cells were FACS-sorted from thawed PBMCs. About this clone itself: Its target is unknown.

The CDR3 is made up of 13 amino acids. V lost 1 base, J lost 9 bases, and 16 bases lay in between. Germline V gene data show CDR1 as GTSNPN and CDR2 as SVGIG (reference sequence). The table came from immunoSEQ multiplex PCR; TCRdb's copy has only in-frame clones and leaves some out. The sample has approximately 82,000 clones, over 85% seen once; the top ten hold roughly 1.5%. The chain couples TRBV30 to TRBJ2-7, with D possibly being TRBD2 (5 bases). The sample here was CD4+ T cells from blood (PBMCs), taken 12 months after the transplant. The source of this sequence is a human patient who received a combined kidney and bone marrow transplant. Part of the T cell pool may stem from the graft donor. CDR3 coding DNA: TGTGCCTGGAGTGGGGCTGGAGGTTCCGGGCAGTACTTC. The encoded protein is CAWSGAGGSGQYF. Together with reference TRBV30 and TRBJ2-7, the CDR3 gives the full variable domain: SQTIHQWPATLVQPVGSPLSLECTVEGTSNPNLYWYRQAAGRGLQLLFYSVGIGQISSEVPQNLSASRPQDRQFILSSKKLLLSDSGFYLCAWSGAGGSGQYFGPGTRLTVT.